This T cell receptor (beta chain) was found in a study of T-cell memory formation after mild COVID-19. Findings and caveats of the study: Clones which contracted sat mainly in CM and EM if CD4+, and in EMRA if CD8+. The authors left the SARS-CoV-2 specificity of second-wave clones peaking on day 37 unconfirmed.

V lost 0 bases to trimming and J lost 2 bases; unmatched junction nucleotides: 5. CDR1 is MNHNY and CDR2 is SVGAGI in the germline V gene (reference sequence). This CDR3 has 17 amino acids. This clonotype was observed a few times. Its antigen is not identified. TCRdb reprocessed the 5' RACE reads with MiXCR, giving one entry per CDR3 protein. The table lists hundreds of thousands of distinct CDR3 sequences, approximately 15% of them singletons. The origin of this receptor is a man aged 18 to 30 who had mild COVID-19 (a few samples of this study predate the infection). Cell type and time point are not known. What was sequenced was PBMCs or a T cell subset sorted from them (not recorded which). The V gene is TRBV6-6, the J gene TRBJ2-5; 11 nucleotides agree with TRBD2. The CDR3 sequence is CASSYSSPSGGQETQYF. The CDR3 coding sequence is TGTGCCAGCAGTTACTCGAGTCCTAGCGGGGGGCAAGAGACCCAGTACTTC.